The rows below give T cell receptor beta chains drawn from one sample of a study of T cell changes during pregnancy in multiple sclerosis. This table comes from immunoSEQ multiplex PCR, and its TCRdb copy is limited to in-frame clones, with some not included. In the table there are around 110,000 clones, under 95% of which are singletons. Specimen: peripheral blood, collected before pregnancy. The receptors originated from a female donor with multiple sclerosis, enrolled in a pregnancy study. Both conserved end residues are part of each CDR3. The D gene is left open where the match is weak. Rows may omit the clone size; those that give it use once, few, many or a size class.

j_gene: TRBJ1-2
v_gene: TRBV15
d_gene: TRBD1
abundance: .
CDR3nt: TGTGCCACCAGTGCCCTAGACAGGGGAAACTATGGCTACACCTTC
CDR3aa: CATSALDRGNYGYTF

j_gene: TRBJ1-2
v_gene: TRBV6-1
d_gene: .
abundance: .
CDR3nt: TGTGCCAACAGCGGGGTTGACTATGGCTACACCTTC
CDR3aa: CANSGVDYGYTF

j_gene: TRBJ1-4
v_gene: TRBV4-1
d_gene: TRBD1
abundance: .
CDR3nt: TGCGCCAGCAGCCATCTGGGACAGGGGTGGGGTAATGAAAAACTGTTTTTT
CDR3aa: CASSHLGQGWGNEKLFF

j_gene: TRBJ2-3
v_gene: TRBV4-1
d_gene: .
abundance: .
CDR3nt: TGCGCCAGCAGCCAAGACGTAGGCAGGGTGGATACGCAGTATTTT
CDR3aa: CASSQDVGRVDTQYF

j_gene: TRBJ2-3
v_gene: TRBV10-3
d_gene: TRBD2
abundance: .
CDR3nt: TGTGCCATCAGTCGACTAGCGGGGGGCACAGATACGCAGTATTTT
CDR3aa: CAISRLAGGTDTQYF

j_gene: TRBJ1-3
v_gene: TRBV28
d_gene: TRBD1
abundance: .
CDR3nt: TGTGCCAGCAGTTCCCCCGGGACAGGTAGCTCTGGAAACACCATATATTTT
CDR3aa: CASSSPGTGSSGNTIYF

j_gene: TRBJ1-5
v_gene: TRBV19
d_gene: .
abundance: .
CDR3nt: TGTGCCAGTAGTATAGCCCGACAGGATAGCAATCAGCCCCAGCATTTT
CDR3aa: CASSIARQDSNQPQHF

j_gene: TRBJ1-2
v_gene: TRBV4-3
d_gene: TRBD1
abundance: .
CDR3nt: TGCGCCAGCAGCCAAGCTCAACAGGGGACCTATGGCTACACCTTC
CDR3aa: CASSQAQQGTYGYTF

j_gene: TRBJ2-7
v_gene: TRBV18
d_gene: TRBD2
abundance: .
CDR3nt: TGTGCCAGCTCACCCGGGACTAGCGGGATGTACGAGCAGTACTTC
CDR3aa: CASSPGTSGMYEQYF

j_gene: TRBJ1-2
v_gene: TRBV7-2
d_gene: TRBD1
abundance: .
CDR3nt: TGTGCCAGCAGCTTAGAGGCCGTCAGGGGGAAATCTGGCTACACCTTC
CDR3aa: CASSLEAVRGKSGYTF

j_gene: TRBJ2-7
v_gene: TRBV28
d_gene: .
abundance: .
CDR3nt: TGTGCCAGCAGTCTAGACCCGCGAGAACTCTACGAGCAGTACTTC
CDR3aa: CASSLDPRELYEQYF

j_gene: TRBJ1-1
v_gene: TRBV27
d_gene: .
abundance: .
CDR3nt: TGTGCCAGCAGTTTAATACGAACAGGGATAGCCACTGAAGCTTTCTTT
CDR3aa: CASSLIRTGIATEAFF

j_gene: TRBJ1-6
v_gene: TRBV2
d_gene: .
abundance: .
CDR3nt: TGTGCCAGCAGCCTGCTGGGGAGCTCCTATAATTCACCCCTCCACTTT
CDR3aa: CASSLLGSSYNSPLHF

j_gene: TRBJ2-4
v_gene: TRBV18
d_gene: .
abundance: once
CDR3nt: TGTGCCAGCTCACCGGGGGCCACAGCCAAAAACATTCAGTACTTC
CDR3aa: CASSPGATAKNIQYF

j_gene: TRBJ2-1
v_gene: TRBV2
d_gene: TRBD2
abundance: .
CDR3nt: TGTGCCAGCATCGGAGTAGCGGGAGAGATTGAGCAGTTCTTC
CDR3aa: CASIGVAGEIEQFF

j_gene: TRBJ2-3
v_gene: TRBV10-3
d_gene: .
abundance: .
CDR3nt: TGTGCCATCAGCCCCCTTAAACTAGGCGGTTCGTCAGATACGCAGTATTTT
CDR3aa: CAISPLKLGGSSDTQYF

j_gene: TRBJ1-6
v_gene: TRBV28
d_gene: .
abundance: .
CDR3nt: TGTGCCAGCAGTTTAACGGGTACGGGTTCACCCCTCCACTTT
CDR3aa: CASSLTGTGSPLHF

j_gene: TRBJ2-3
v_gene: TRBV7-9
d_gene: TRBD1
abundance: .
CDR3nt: TGTGCCAGCAGCCCAGGACAGGGGACCACAGATACGCAGTATTTT
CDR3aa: CASSPGQGTTDTQYF

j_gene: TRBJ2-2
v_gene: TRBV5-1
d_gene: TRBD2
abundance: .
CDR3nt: TGCGCCAGCAGCTGGGGGTCGGCGGGAGATATGCCCGGGGAGCTGTTTTTT
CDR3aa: CASSWGSAGDMPGELFF

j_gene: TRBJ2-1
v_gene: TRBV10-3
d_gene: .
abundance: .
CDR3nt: TGTGCCATCAGTGAGACTAGCAGTGAGCAGTTCTTC
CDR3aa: CAISETSSEQFF

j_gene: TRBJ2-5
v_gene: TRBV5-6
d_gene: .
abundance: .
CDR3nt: TGTGCCAGCAGCTCTACAGGGCACCAAGAGACCCAGTACTTC
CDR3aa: CASSSTGHQETQYF

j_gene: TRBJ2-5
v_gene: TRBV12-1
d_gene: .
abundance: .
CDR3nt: TGTGCCAGCAGCAAGGGACAGGAAAAGCTCCAAGAGACCCAGTACTTC
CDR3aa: CASSKGQEKLQETQYF

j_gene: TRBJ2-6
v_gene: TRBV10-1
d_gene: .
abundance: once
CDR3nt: TGCGCCAGCAGTGGGGCCGTTGATTGCTCTGGGGCCAACGTCCTGACTTTC
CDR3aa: CASSGAVDCSGANVLTF

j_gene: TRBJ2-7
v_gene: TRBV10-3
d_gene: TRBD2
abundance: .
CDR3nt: TGTGCCACTATTAGCGGGGGGTCTATGTACGAGCAGTACTTC
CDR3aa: CATISGGSMYEQYF

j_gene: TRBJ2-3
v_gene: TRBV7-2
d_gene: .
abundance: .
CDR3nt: TGTGCCAGCAGCTTAGTAGGCGGGGGCGGCACAGATACGCAGTATTTT
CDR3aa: CASSLVGGGGTDTQYF

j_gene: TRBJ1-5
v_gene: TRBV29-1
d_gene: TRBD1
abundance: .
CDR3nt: TGCAGCGCGGGGACAGGGGGAAATCAGCCCCAGCATTTT
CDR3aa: CSAGTGGNQPQHF